What follows are 26 T cell receptor beta chains derived from one specimen sequenced in a study of blood T cells in healthy people across ages. The use of a sample-barcoded 5' primer and a J-beta primer mix characterized a second PCR of roughly 6 to 12 cycles. TCRdb ran MiXCR on the 5' RACE reads and lists one entry per CDR3 protein. The top ten clones hold around a fifth of a sample with some 690,000 distinct CDR3 sequences, 20% to 25% of them seen once. The material sequenced was blood. These receptors all stem from a man between 70 and 80 years old in good health.

The genes are TRBV28 and TRBJ2-7; unclear D gene. The germline gives CDR1 MDHEN, CDR2 SYDVKM. The CDR3 totals 11 residues. V was pared by 7 bases and J by 3 bases, with 7 bases between. CDR3 in amino acids: CASKGRYEQYF. CDR3 sequence (DNA): TGTGCCAGCAAAGGCCGCTACGAGCAGTACTTC. Full variable domain (rest looked up from reference TRBV28 and TRBJ2-7): DVKVTQSSRYLVKRTGEKVFLECVQDMDHENMFWYRQDPGLGLRLIYFSYDVKMKEKGDIPEGYSVSREKKERFSLILESASTNQTSMYLCASKGRYEQYFGPGTRLTVT.

This clonotype was found once. In DNA form, the CDR3 reads TGTGCCAGCTCACCACTTGTGGGTGGTGAGCAGTTCTTC. Its translation is CASSPLVGGEQFF. The chain employs TRBV18 and TRBJ2-1; D is undetermined. This CDR3 is 13 amino acids long. Trimming left V 1 base short and J 9 bases short, with 10 bases between. The germline V gene encodes CDR1 KGHSH and CDR2 LQKENI.

The V and J genes are TRBV2 and TRBJ2-5; no clear D. This CDR3 comprises 12 residues. Between the trimmed V and J ends, which lost 7 bases and 4 bases, there was a span of 10 bases. CDR1 is SNHLY and CDR2 is FYNNEI in the germline V gene. In DNA, the CDR3 is TGTGCCAGCAACATAGCCCCAGAGACCCAGTACTTC. This translates into CASNIAPETQYF.

The genes are TRBV2 and TRBJ2-3; D gene uncertain. The germline gives CDR1 SNHLY, CDR2 FYNNEI. The V end was cut by 8 bases, the J end by 5 bases, with 11 bases between. This CDR3 has 12 amino acids. The DNA for the CDR3 is TGTGCCAGCCTAAGGAAGTTAGATACGCAGTATTTT. It is translated as CASLRKLDTQYF.

The rearrangement uses TRBV20-1 and TRBJ1-5; 9 bases match TRBD1. This CDR3 is built from 18 residues. Germline values: CDR1 DFQATT, CDR2 SNEGSKA (reference sequence). After removal of 3 bases from V and 0 bases from J, the junction contained 12 bases not matched to a gene. This chain's CDR3 is CSASEGTGINISNQPQHF. CDR3 nucleotide sequence: TGCAGTGCTAGTGAAGGGACAGGGATCAATATTAGCAATCAGCCCCAGCATTTT.

This clonotype appeared a few times. This chain joins TRBV5-8 and TRBJ2-6; TRBD1 agrees at 8 bases. The CDR3 has 17 amino acids. The V segment lost 4 bases and the J segment 0 bases; nucleotides outside the gene matches: 6. Germline V gives CDR1 SGHTS, CDR2 YDEGEE. The CDR3 region is CASSRGQVYSGANVLTF. CDR3 bases: TGTGCCAGCAGCCGGGGACAGGTCTACTCTGGGGCCAACGTCCTGACTTTC. The whole variable domain, remainder taken from reference TRBV5-8 and TRBJ2-6, is EAGVTQSPTHLIKTRGQQATLRCSPISGHTSVYWYQQALGLGLQFLLWYDEGEERNRGNFPPRFSGRQFPNYSSELNVNALELEDSALYLCASSRGQVYSGANVLTFGAGSRLTVL.

J is TRBJ1-1 and V is TRBV9, with D possibly matching TRBD1 (5 bases). V was trimmed by 3 bases and J by 7 bases, leaving 13 bases between them. The CDR3 runs 13 residues. Germline V gene sequence: CDR1 SGDLS, CDR2 YYNGEE. CDR3 sequence reads: CASSELRGGEAFF. The DNA for the CDR3 is TGTGCCAGCAGCGAGCTGAGGGGAGGTGAAGCTTTCTTT.

The rearrangement joins TRBV28 to TRBJ2-2, with TRBD2 matching 10 bases. In germline, CDR1 is MDHEN, CDR2 SYDVKM. The CDR3 has 16 amino acids. V shed 11 bases, J shed 5 bases, and the junction held 14 bases outside the gene matches. CDR3 protein: CACIYPSGGGTGELFF. Here the CDR3 DNA reads TGTGCCTGCATCTACCCTAGCGGGGGTGGAACCGGGGAGCTGTTTTTT.

This clonotype was seen a few times. In nucleotides, the CDR3 is TGTGCCAGCATGGGGCAGGGCTCCTACAATGAGCAGTTCTTC. Protein: CASMGQGSYNEQFF. This rearrangement joins TRBV3-1 to TRBJ2-1, with D possibly matching TRBD1 (5 bases). The V end lost 7 bases, the J end lost 0 bases, and 10 bases lay between the germline ends. Germline V CDR1 and CDR2: LGHDT, YNNKEL (reference sequence). CDR3 length equals 14 residues.

The V call is TRBV7-9, the J call TRBJ1-6, with TRBD1 identical over 7 bases. The ends lost 1 base at V and 5 bases at J; junction bases unmatched: 5. The CDR3 loop spans 16 amino acids. Germline CDR1 reads SEHNR; CDR2 reads FQNEAQ (reference sequence). The CDR3 DNA is TGTGCCAGCAGCTTAGGACAGGGAGAAAATAATTCACCCCTCCACTTT. Translating gives CASSLGQGENNSPLHF.

This clonotype came up a few times. The chain joins TRBV6-6 to TRBJ2-1, with 8 bases that match TRBD2. Per germline, CDR1 MNHNY and CDR2 SVGAGI (reference sequence). With V trimmed by 6 bases and J by 7 bases, 8 bases remained unmatched. The CDR3 contains 14 residues. The CDR3 sequence is CASRKSPSGNEQFF. In DNA form, the CDR3 reads TGTGCCAGCAGAAAAAGCCCTAGCGGGAATGAGCAGTTCTTC.

The chain employs TRBV20-1 and TRBJ2-7; 11 bases map to TRBD2. CDR1 is DFQATT and CDR2 is SNEGSKA in the germline V gene (reference sequence). V was pared by 2 bases and J by 6 bases, with 12 bases of the junction left unmatched. This CDR3 region has 16 residues. The CDR3 coding sequence is TGCAGTGCTAGACACGGACTAGCGGGCCTTTCCATCGAGCAGTACTTC. Translated, it gives CSARHGLAGLSIEQYF.

J is TRBJ2-7 and V is TRBV11-1; TRBD2 might be the D (6 bases). The germline V gene encodes CDR1 SGHAT and CDR2 FQDESV (reference sequence). The ends were cut back, 3 bases at V and 2 bases at J, with 14 bases in the middle. The CDR3 runs to 15 residues. CDR3: CASSLGGDGTYEQYF. For the CDR3, the DNA is TGTGCCAGCAGCTTGGGAGGCGACGGGACCTACGAGCAGTACTTC.

J is TRBJ2-3 and V is TRBV3-1; D remains unclear. Germline CDR1 reads LGHDT; CDR2 reads YNNKEL (reference sequence). Trimming removed 0 bases from V and 11 bases from J, with 12 bases in between. This CDR3 has 13 amino acids. The CDR3: CASSQDPQRRQYF. The CDR3 bases are TGTGCCAGCAGCCAAGATCCTCAGAGAAGGCAGTATTTT.

This clonotype was counted a few times. The CDR3 region has the DNA TGCAGTGCTAGACCGACAGGGGATGAAAAACTGTTTTTT. As protein: CSARPTGDEKLFF. This chain joins TRBV20-1 and TRBJ1-4, with 8 nucleotides matching TRBD1. This CDR3 is built from 13 residues. V trimming: 2 bases; J trimming: 6 bases; junction bases outside the gene matches: 2. Per the germline V gene, CDR1 is DFQATT and CDR2 is SNEGSKA (reference sequence).

V usage is TRBV6-5 and J usage is TRBJ1-6; 8 nucleotides line up with TRBD1. The germline V gene has CDR1 MNHEY and CDR2 SVGAGI. V shed 6 bases and J 9 bases; nucleotides not matched to a gene: 10. This CDR3 region has 15 residues. The CDR3 DNA follows: TGTGCCAGCAGCACTACCCGCAGGGGGCTTTCACCCCTCCACTTT. Translating gives CASSTTRRGLSPLHF.

V and J are TRBV7-3 and TRBJ2-1, with 12 nucleotides matching TRBD2. Germline V gives CDR1 SGHTA, CDR2 FQGTGA. CDR3 size: 18 residues. J gave up 0 bases and V 3 bases, and 6 bases lay outside the gene matches. CDR3 sequence: CASSLRLAGERSYNEQFF. CDR3 coding DNA: TGTGCCAGCAGCTTGAGACTAGCGGGAGAACGCTCCTACAATGAGCAGTTCTTC.

The V and J genes are TRBV5-1 and TRBJ1-5; the D is unclear. V was clipped by 0 bases and J by 0 bases, with 7 bases between them. The CDR3 loop spans 15 amino acids. The germline CDR1 and CDR2 sequences are SGHRS and YFSETQ. The CDR3 sequence: CASSLDGHSNQPQHF. CDR3 DNA sequence: TGCGCCAGCAGCTTGGACGGGCATAGCAATCAGCCCCAGCATTTT.

The chain links TRBV29-1 to TRBJ2-3; D is possibly TRBD1 (6 bases). CDR3 size: 11 residues. Looked up from germline, CDR1 is SQVTM and CDR2 is ANQGSEA. Here the CDR3 DNA reads TGCAGTTGTGATTGGACAGAGGCCGTTTATTTT. This sequence encodes CSCDWTEAVYF.

This clonotype was found many times. The chain is built from TRBV5-1 and TRBJ1-1; 9 bases fit TRBD1. J gave up 0 bases and V 7 bases, and 4 bases lay outside the gene matches. The germline CDR1 and CDR2 sequences are SGHRS and YFSETQ. CDR3 size: 14 residues. The CDR3, as DNA: TGCGCCAGCCGGACAGGGGTAATGAACACTGAAGCTTTCTTT. It encodes CASRTGVMNTEAFF.

V gene TRBV5-1 combines with J gene TRBJ1-1, with TRBD1 matching over 7 bases. Germline assignment: CDR1 SGHRS and CDR2 YFSETQ. Germline trimming cut 0 bases from V and 2 bases from J; bases unmatched to any gene: 4. The CDR3 spans 15 residues. The CDR3 sequence is CASSLGGQRNTEAFF. As DNA, the CDR3 is TGCGCCAGCAGCTTGGGGGGACAGAGAAACACTGAAGCTTTCTTT.

This clonotype has ten or more counts. The J gene is TRBJ2-3, the V gene TRBV11-2, with TRBD2 matching over 8 bases. Germline V CDR1 and CDR2: SGHAT, FQNNGV. This CDR3 contains 18 residues. With V trimmed by 2 bases and J by 3 bases, 13 bases remained unmatched. The CDR3 region is CASSLRPLAGYLTDTQYF. CDR3 DNA sequence: TGTGCCAGCAGCTTACGACCTTTAGCGGGATATCTTACAGATACGCAGTATTTT.

This clonotype was recorded a few times. The V call is TRBV6-5, the J call TRBJ2-1; D is unclear. Germline assignment: CDR1 MNHEY and CDR2 SVGAGI. This CDR3 region has 14 residues. V shed 4 bases and J shed 0 bases, with 7 bases lying between them. The CDR3 nucleotides read TGTGCCAGCAGTTCTTGGAGCTCCTACAATGAGCAGTTCTTC. This gives the protein CASSSWSSYNEQFF.

This clonotype was seen a few times. This chain uses TRBV28 with TRBJ2-7; perhaps TRBD1 as D (5 bases). The CDR3 runs to 14 residues. CDR1 and CDR2 from the germline V gene are MDHEN and SYDVKM. V was clipped by 2 bases and J by 2 bases, with 10 bases between them. The CDR3: CASSLSQGTYEQYF. In DNA form, the CDR3 reads TGTGCCAGCAGTTTAAGTCAGGGTACCTACGAGCAGTACTTC.

This clonotype was observed a few times. The genes are TRBV19 and TRBJ1-3; no reliable D call. Per germline, CDR1 LNHDA and CDR2 SQIVND (reference sequence). The CDR3 is made up of 13 amino acids. The CDR3 DNA reads TGTGCTTCAAGGACGAGCAATGGAAACACCATATATTTT. Its protein is CASRTSNGNTIYF.

The rearrangement links TRBV12-3 or TRBV12-4 to TRBJ2-1, with D tentatively TRBD1 (5 bases). V lost 6 bases, J lost 7 bases, and 19 bases lay in between. This CDR3 is 15 amino acids long. The CDR3 region is CASSRQPPMENEQFF. The CDR3 region has the DNA TGTGCCAGCAGCAGACAGCCCCCAATGGAAAATGAGCAGTTCTTC.